One and the same sample provided the 27 T cell receptor beta chains below, sequenced in a study of cytomegalovirus exposure and HLA in healthy donors (dated by TCRdb to 2016 to 2017). Libraries were constructed by the immunoSEQ multiplex PCR assay. The multiplex PCR relied on a mix of 60 forward primers for TCR Vbeta segments and 13 reverse primers for TCR Jbeta segments. TCRdb retrieved this table from immuneACCESS and kept in-frame rearrangements only. Not all clones are present; in checked studies, unresolved V genes account for under half, and no reason is known for the remainder. The sample profile shows about 160,000 clones; about 80% of them were found once. The ten largest clonotypes hold approximately 4.8% of the sample. Sequencing was carried out using PBMCs. The receptor source for this set is a man under 40 in good health and CMV-seronegative.

The table lists this clone with many counts. This chain joins TRBV5-6 and TRBJ2-7; maybe TRBD1 (5 bases). This CDR3 has 14 residues. Germline V CDR1 and CDR2: SGHDT, YYEEEE. Trimming removed 2 bases at V and 3 bases at J, with 12 bases between. CDR3 residues: CASSLTEGDYEQYF. The CDR3 bases are TGTGCCAGCAGCTTAACGGAAGGGGACTACGAGCAGTACTTC.

V gene TRBV28 combines with J gene TRBJ2-7, with 8 positions matching TRBD1. V shed 6 bases, J shed 3 bases, and the junction held 4 bases outside the gene matches. From germline, CDR1 is MDHEN and CDR2 SYDVKM. This CDR3 is built from 13 residues. This CDR3 is CASRATGGYEQYF. CDR3 DNA sequence: TGTGCCAGCAGGGCTACAGGGGGCTACGAGCAGTACTTC.

The genes are TRBV5-1 and TRBJ2-3, with 7 positions matching TRBD2. With V trimmed by 3 bases and J by 2 bases, 12 bases remained unmatched. CDR3 length equals 17 residues. Germline V CDR1 and CDR2: SGHRS, YFSETQ. This CDR3 reads CASSSRDYKDPTDTQYF. The DNA of the CDR3 is TGCGCCAGCAGCTCCCGGGACTACAAGGACCCCACAGATACGCAGTATTTT.

The V and J genes are TRBV5-1 and TRBJ1-1; 11 bases fit TRBD1. The trim removed 5 bases at V and 8 bases at J, leaving 14 bases unmatched. This CDR3 spans 16 amino acids. Germline CDR1 is SGHRS and CDR2 is YFSETQ. This CDR3 reads CASRLLSGTGGSEAFF. DNA for the CDR3: TGCGCCAGCAGACTTCTCTCCGGGACAGGGGGATCCGAAGCTTTCTTT.

The V gene is TRBV10-3, the J gene TRBJ2-7, with 7 bases fitting TRBD1. V lost 4 bases to trimming and J lost 6 bases; unmatched junction nucleotides: 9. This CDR3 has 14 amino acids. Per the germline V gene, CDR1 is ENHRY and CDR2 is SYGVKD. The CDR3 bases are TGTGCCATCAGTGCAGGGGGATTCGGGGCCGAGCAGTACTTC. This sequence encodes CAISAGGFGAEQYF.

The chain uses TRBV6-5 and TRBJ2-1; D is possibly TRBD2 (6 bases). The length of the CDR3 is 13 residues. V lost 7 bases and J lost 6, with 13 bases in between. Germline V gene sequence: CDR1 MNHEY, CDR2 SVGAGI. CDR3 sequence (DNA): TGTGCCAGCAAGGATAGCGGCCTCAATGAGCAGTTCTTC. Protein sequence: CASKDSGLNEQFF.

The gene calls are TRBV11-2 and TRBJ1-3; 7 bases fit TRBD1. This CDR3 has 16 residues. CDR1 and CDR2 (germline): SGHAT, FQNNGV. The J segment lost 5 bases and the V segment lost 0 bases, leaving 7 bases of the junction unmatched. This CDR3 is CASSLDTTGLRNTIYF. The CDR3 region has the DNA TGTGCCAGCAGCTTAGATACGACAGGGCTGCGAAACACCATATATTTT.

This chain uses TRBV2 with TRBJ2-2; D might be TRBD2 (5 bases). Trimming left V 6 bases short and J 6 bases short, with 17 bases between. This CDR3 region has 15 residues. The germline V gene encodes CDR1 SNHLY and CDR2 FYNNEI. CDR3 sequence (DNA): TGTGCCAGCAGCGATTTCGGGATCTATTCCGGGGAGCTGTTTTTT. Its translation is CASSDFGIYSGELFF.

The chain is built from TRBV7-2 and TRBJ2-2, with D uncertain. V dropped 5 bases and J dropped 4 bases, with 14 bases sitting between them. CDR1 and CDR2 (germline): SGHTA, FQGNSA. CDR3 size: 15 residues. Written as DNA, the CDR3 is TGTGCCAGCAGCCCGTCGACATGGTCCACCGGGGAGCTGTTTTTT. As protein: CASSPSTWSTGELFF.

The chain has TRBV27 and TRBJ2-1; 10 bases are a match to TRBD2. V shed 2 bases and J 12 bases; nucleotides not matched to a gene: 19. This CDR3 is built from 18 residues. The V gene's germline CDR1 is MNHEY and CDR2 SMNVEV (reference sequence). The CDR3 DNA reads TGTGCCAGCAGTTTAGCTAGCGGGAGCGCCATCCCCTACAAGGGGCAGTTCTTC. Translation: CASSLASGSAIPYKGQFF.

V usage is TRBV28 and J usage is TRBJ2-6; possibly TRBD2 for D (6 bases). Germline V CDR1 and CDR2: MDHEN, SYDVKM. The CDR3 is 16 amino acids. The V end was cut by 2 bases, the J end by 3 bases, with 11 bases between. The CDR3 is CASSLGGTFGANVLTF. CDR3 nucleotide sequence: TGTGCCAGCAGTTTAGGTGGGACTTTTGGGGCCAACGTCCTGACTTTC. Combining the CDR3 with reference TRBV28 and TRBJ2-6 gives the whole variable domain DVKVTQSSRYLVKRTGEKVFLECVQDMDHENMFWYRQDPGLGLRLIYFSYDVKMKEKGDIPEGYSVSREKKERFSLILESASTNQTSMYLCASSLGGTFGANVLTFGAGSRLTVL.

This chain uses TRBV5-1 with TRBJ1-1; 8 bases are shared with TRBD1. With 4 bases clipped from V and 6 bases from J, the junction kept 8 bases outside the gene matches. This CDR3 comprises 14 residues. From germline, CDR1 is SGHRS and CDR2 YFSETQ. The CDR3 here is CASSVTGEVAEAFF. The DNA of the CDR3 is TGCGCCAGCAGCGTGACAGGGGAGGTCGCTGAAGCTTTCTTT. Drawing the rest from reference TRBV5-1 and TRBJ1-1, the complete variable domain is KAGVTQTPRYLIKTRGQQVTLSCSPISGHRSVSWYQQTPGQGLQFLFEYFSETQRNKGNFPGRFSGRQFSNSRSEMNVSTLELGDSALYLCASSVTGEVAEAFFGQGTRLTVV.

The V call is TRBV4-1, the J call TRBJ2-1, with D possibly TRBD2 on 6 matching bases. Between the trimmed V and J ends, which lost 5 bases and 8 bases, there was a span of 10 bases. Looked up from germline, CDR1 is MGHRA and CDR2 is YSYEKL. This CDR3 has 12 amino acids. In DNA form, the CDR3 reads TGCGCCAGCAGCGGGAGGAGGGATGAGCAGTTCTTC. As protein: CASSGRRDEQFF.

The chain recombines TRBV10-3 with TRBJ1-5, with TRBD1 matching 8 bases. CDR1 is ENHRY and CDR2 is SYGVKD in the germline V gene. The V segment lost 10 bases and the J segment 3 bases; nucleotides outside the gene matches: 5. The CDR3 has 13 amino acids. The CDR3 region is CATWTGNNQPQHF. In DNA form, the CDR3 reads TGTGCCACCTGGACAGGGAACAATCAGCCCCAGCATTTT.

This clone has only one observation. The chain carries TRBV29-1 and TRBJ1-2; D might be TRBD1 (6 bases). CDR1 and CDR2 (germline): SQVTM, ANQGSEA. The V gene lost 4 bases and the J gene lost 0 bases, with 12 bases spanning the gap. This CDR3 spans 14 amino acids. The CDR3 region has the DNA TGCAGCGTTGCCGGGACACCGACTAACTATGGCTACACCTTC. This gives the protein CSVAGTPTNYGYTF.

The chain carries TRBV25-1 and TRBJ2-3, with 11 bases aligning to TRBD2. The CDR3 runs to 16 residues. Germline assignment: CDR1 MGHDK and CDR2 SYGVNS. V lost 4 bases to trimming and J lost 0 bases; unmatched junction nucleotides: 3. The CDR3 nucleotides are TGTGCCAGCAGTGCCCGGACTAGCGGGAGCACAGATACGCAGTATTTT. Residues: CASSARTSGSTDTQYF.

This clone appeared a single time. The genes are TRBV11-2 and TRBJ2-2; perhaps TRBD2 as D (5 bases). The CDR3 is made up of 15 amino acids. CDR1 is SGHAT and CDR2 is FQNNGV in the germline V gene. V lost 2 bases, J lost 2 bases, and 9 bases lay in between. The CDR3 DNA reads TGTGCCAGCAGCTTATTTAGCGCTAACACCGGGGAGCTGTTTTTT. It translates to CASSLFSANTGELFF.

V and J are TRBV5-1 and TRBJ2-1; D perhaps matches TRBD1 (5 bases). Germline V gene sequence: CDR1 SGHRS, CDR2 YFSETQ. This CDR3 is built from 16 residues. V was trimmed by 0 bases and J by 4 bases, leaving 14 bases between them. The CDR3 reads CASSLVGREVYNEQFF. The CDR3 DNA reads as TGCGCCAGCAGCTTGGTCGGCAGGGAAGTATACAATGAGCAGTTCTTC.

In its sample, this clone was seen a few times. This rearrangement joins TRBV5-5 to TRBJ1-3; 8 positions agree with TRBD1. CDR1 is SGHKS and CDR2 is YYEKEE in the germline V gene (reference sequence). V lost 2 bases to trimming and J lost 2 bases; unmatched junction nucleotides: 6. This CDR3 is built from 16 residues. CDR3: CASSFAGGKTGNTIYF. In DNA, the CDR3 is TGTGCCAGCAGCTTTGCAGGGGGCAAAACTGGAAACACCATATATTTT.

The chain combines TRBV6-5 with TRBJ1-2, with 7 bases identical to TRBD1. The CDR3 spans 15 residues. Looked up from germline, CDR1 is MNHEY and CDR2 is SVGAGI. The V segment lost 6 bases and the J segment 3 bases; nucleotides outside the gene matches: 10. CDR3 protein: CASSSATGYDYGYTF. The DNA of the CDR3 is TGTGCCAGCAGCTCGGCGACAGGGTATGACTATGGCTACACCTTC.

This chain connects TRBV7-6 to TRBJ1-2; the D gene is possibly TRBD1 (6 bases). The CDR3 extends over 15 amino acids. CDR1 is SGHVS and CDR2 is FNYEAQ in the germline V gene. V was pared by 1 base and J by 7 bases, with 16 bases between. CDR3 amino acids: CASSLDTGRVGGYTF. The CDR3 DNA follows: TGTGCCAGCAGCTTAGATACAGGGCGGGTAGGTGGCTACACCTTC.

A note on this clone: One end of the junction does not line up with germline, which may come from a read error. Other DNA sequences in this specimen translate into the identical CDR3. The gene calls are TRBV19 and TRBJ1-1, with D uncertain. Germline V gene lookup returns CDR1 LNHDA and CDR2 SQIVND (reference sequence). The CDR3 loop spans 14 amino acids. CDR3 sequence reads: CASSIGRLNTEAFF. Written as DNA, the CDR3 is TGTGCCAGTAGCATAGGCCGGTTGAACACTGAAGCTTTCTTT.

The chain has TRBV2 and TRBJ1-1, with D uncertain. V was clipped by 7 bases and J by 8 bases, with 17 bases between them. The CDR3 consists of 13 residues. CDR1 and CDR2 from the germline V gene are SNHLY and FYNNEI. CDR3 sequence reads: CASKSQWEKEAFF. The CDR3 region has the DNA TGTGCCAGCAAATCTCAGTGGGAGAAAGAAGCTTTCTTT. Full variable domain (rest looked up from reference TRBV2 and TRBJ1-1): EPEVTQTPSHQVTQMGQEVILRCVPISNHLYFYWYRQILGQKVEFLVSFYNNEISEKSEIFDDQFSVERPDGSNFTLKIRSTKLEDSAMYFCASKSQWEKEAFFGQGTRLTVV.

The chain links TRBV5-1 to TRBJ2-6; 11 bases align to TRBD1. CDR3 length: 18 residues. V trimming: 0 bases; J trimming: 2 bases; junction bases outside the gene matches: 4. The V gene's germline CDR1 is SGHRS and CDR2 YFSETQ. CDR3: CASSLAGQGATGANVLTF. Here the CDR3 DNA reads TGCGCCAGCAGCTTGGCTGGACAGGGGGCAACTGGGGCCAACGTCCTGACTTTC.

Here the CDR3 reads CASSSGQLQLGAFF. In nucleotides, the CDR3 is TGTGCCAGCAGCTCTGGACAACTCCAATTGGGGGCTTTCTTT. The genes are TRBV7-8 and TRBJ1-1, with a possible D match to TRBD1 (5 bases). V gave up 4 bases and J gave up 11 bases, with 20 bases separating them. Germline-derived CDR1 and CDR2 are SGHVS and FQNEAQ. The CDR3 covers 14 residues.

The V call is TRBV5-4, the J call TRBJ2-7, with 7 bases aligning to TRBD2. This CDR3 is built from 16 residues. The germline V gene encodes CDR1 SGHNT and CDR2 YYREEE (reference sequence). Trimming cost V 0 bases and J 0 bases; bases outside gene matches: 6. The CDR3 nucleotides are TGTGCCAGCAGCTTGGCCGGCGGGGGAAGCTCCTACGAGCAGTACTTC. Translating gives CASSLAGGGSSYEQYF.

A single count supports this clone. The chain couples TRBV27 to TRBJ2-1; the match to TRBD1 covers 8 bases. V lost 5 bases and J lost 7; bases outside the gene matches: 7. The CDR3 consists of 14 residues. Germline V gives CDR1 MNHEY, CDR2 SMNVEV (reference sequence). The CDR3 region has the DNA TGTGCCAGCAGTACCCCAGGGACAGGTAATGAGCAGTTCTTC. Its protein product is CASSTPGTGNEQFF.